The T cell receptor (beta chain) under discussion was sequenced for a study of Tregs in tolerant kidney transplant recipients. Only in-frame clones appear in the TCRdb table, and some are missing; sequencing was by immunoSEQ multiplex PCR. The data hold about 120,000 clones, with roughly 92% observed a single time. Germline lookup yields CDR1 LNHDA and CDR2 SQIVND (reference sequence). The germline V and J ends were trimmed by 6 bases and 0 bases, with 12 bases remaining between them. This CDR3 spans 15 amino acids. This clone was recorded a few times. As yet, its antigen is unknown. Regarding the study as a whole: The most relevant donor-specific Treg TCRbeta repertoire apparently came from expansion with activated donor B cells.

CD4+CD25+CD127- Tregs, CD4+CD25- non-Tregs, CD4 and CD8 cells were sorted. Sequenced sample: CD4+ T cells from blood. This chain connects TRBV19 to TRBJ1-5; no reliable D call. The TCR comes from a human donor in good health. CDR3 coding DNA: TGTGCCAGTAGACTCCCCGGGAATAGCAATCAGCCCCAGCATTTT. It translates to CASRLPGNSNQPQHF.